This entry features one TCR beta chain sequence. No antigen is known for it. Within one base of it there is no much larger clone, and no base qualities were kept. From the germline V gene, CDR1 is SNHLY and CDR2 is FYNNEI. The CDR3 runs 15 amino acids, cysteine and phenylalanine included. Only CDR3 DNA is held: 45 bases, read in frame from base 1. V is pruned by 6 bases and J by 7 bases, leaving 7 bases of the junction without a gene match. TCRbeta CDR3 regions were amplified from genomic DNA by means of the immunoSEQ Assay, a bias-controlled multiplex PCR. In the original analysis: Nucleated cell counts per sample were estimated from amplification of reference gene primers within the assay. To quantify the absolute abundance of each unique TCRbeta CDR3 rearrangement, sequence reads were collapsed and filtered. Productive Simpson clonality was computed per sample as the square root of Simpson's diversity index over productive rearrangements. TCRdb carries this immuneACCESS record with in-frame sequences only. Its versions omit some clonotypes, under half of them owing to an unresolved V gene in the studies checked, with the rest unexplained. V, J and clone size are those of that table, while D and trimming were read from the DNA. This sample holds 150,000 to 200,000 clones; approximately 87% were observed only once. The top ten clonotypes cover around 4.3% of the sample.

Enrolling through a virtual design, the prospective study's participants ranged in age from roughly 18 to 90 years and lived across roughly 24 United States geographic areas. In the prospective study, cohorts were assigned on the basis of participant-reported clinical history obtained from a screening survey and a study questionnaire. Recovered participants in ImmuneRACE Cohort 3 were defined as having two consecutive negative NP/OP PCR tests, clearance from a healthcare professional, or resolution of symptoms. Each participant in the prospective study had whole blood, serum and a nasopharyngeal or oropharyngeal swab collected by mobile phlebotomists. Over an approximately 2-month period, participants in the prospective study had the option of providing additional blood draws and questionnaires. Before DNA extraction, prospective study blood samples were shipped either frozen or at room temperature.

The data originate from a study of blood T cell repertoires in COVID-19 (dated by TCRdb to about 2020). Regarding the study in general: Collaborator samples came from the United States, Italy and Spain and covered acute and convalescent phases of COVID-19. The repertoires were made available in a free public database intended to serve as a resource for research on the immune response to SARS-CoV-2. The prospective study material was composed of cDNA or gDNA derived from T cells, B-cell-depleted T cells, or PBMCs. Where available, HLA class I and class II types were obtained from metadata supplied by the sample provider rather than from assay-based typing. Deeply sampled blood TCRbeta repertoires from subjects exposed to, actively infected with, or recovered from COVID-19 were included in the dataset. Samples were obtained from the ongoing ImmuneRACE study (first 160 participants) and from 1,254 subjects provided by 6 global collaborators. Nearly every sample came with metadata listing a de-identified subject ID, COVID-19 status, age in years and sex.

The investigation overall reported the following: The quantity of clinical and demographic metadata differed by source and by participant and was supplied without curation.

The chain is encoded by TRBV2 joined to TRBJ2-2, and TRBD2 matches 11 of the central bases. The sequence derives from a woman between 45 and 65 years old who had recovered from COVID-19. The sequencing sample was made of PBMCs or T cells enriched from blood (not recorded which). The CDR3 has the sequence CASRGTSGLNGELFF. In nucleotide form, the sequence is TGTGCCAGCAGGGGGACTAGCGGTCTGAACGGGGAGCTGTTTTTT. This CDR3, with the reference TRBV2 and TRBJ2-2 proteins standing in past its ends, gives the full variable domain EPEVTQTPSHQVTQMGQEVILRCVPISNHLYFYWYRQILGQKVEFLVSFYNNEISEKSEIFDDQFSVERPDGSNFTLKIRSTKLEDSAMYFCASRGTSGLNGELFFGEGSRLTVL.